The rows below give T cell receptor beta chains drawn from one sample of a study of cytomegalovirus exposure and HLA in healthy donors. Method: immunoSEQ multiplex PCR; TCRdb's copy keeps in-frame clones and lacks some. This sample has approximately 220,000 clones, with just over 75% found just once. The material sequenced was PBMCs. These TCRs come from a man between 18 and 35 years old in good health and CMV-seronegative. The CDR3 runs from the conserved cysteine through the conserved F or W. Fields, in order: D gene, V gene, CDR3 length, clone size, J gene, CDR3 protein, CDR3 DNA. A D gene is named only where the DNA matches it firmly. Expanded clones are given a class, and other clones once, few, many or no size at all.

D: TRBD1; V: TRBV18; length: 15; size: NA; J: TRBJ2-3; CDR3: CASSQGQAITDTQYF; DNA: TGTGCCAGCTCACAGGGACAGGCGATCACAGATACGCAGTATTTT
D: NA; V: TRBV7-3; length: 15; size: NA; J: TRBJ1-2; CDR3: CASSLGPDSNYGYTF; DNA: TGTGCCAGCAGCTTAGGGCCTGACAGTAACTATGGCTACACCTTC
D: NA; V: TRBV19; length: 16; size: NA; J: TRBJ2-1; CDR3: CASSSETGPSYNEQFF; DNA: TGTGCCAGTAGTAGCGAGACAGGACCTTCCTACAATGAGCAGTTCTTC
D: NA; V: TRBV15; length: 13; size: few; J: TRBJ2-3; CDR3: CATSRLRSDTQYF; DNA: TGTGCCACCAGCAGGCTCAGGTCAGATACGCAGTATTTT
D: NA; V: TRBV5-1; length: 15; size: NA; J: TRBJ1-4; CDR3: CASSDTGAANEKLFF; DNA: TGCGCCAGCAGCGATACAGGAGCAGCTAATGAAAAACTGTTTTTT
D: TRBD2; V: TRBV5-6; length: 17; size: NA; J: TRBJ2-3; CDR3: CASSPRGAGGITDTQYF; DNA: TGTGCCAGCAGCCCTCGAGGAGCGGGAGGGATCACAGATACGCAGTATTTT
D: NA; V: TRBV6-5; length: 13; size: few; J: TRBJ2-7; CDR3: CASSTGYLSEQYF; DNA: TGTGCCAGCAGTACGGGGTACCTTTCCGAGCAGTACTTC
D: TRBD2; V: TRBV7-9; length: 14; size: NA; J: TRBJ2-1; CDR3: CASSTGTSGYEQFF; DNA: TGTGCCAGCAGCACCGGGACTAGTGGCTATGAGCAGTTCTTC
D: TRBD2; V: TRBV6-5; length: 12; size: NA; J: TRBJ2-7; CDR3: CASTGLADEQYF; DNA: TGTGCCAGCACTGGACTAGCGGACGAGCAGTACTTC
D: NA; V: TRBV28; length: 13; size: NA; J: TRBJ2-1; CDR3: CASSGSSYNEQFF; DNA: TGTGCCAGCAGCGGGAGCTCCTACAATGAGCAGTTCTTC
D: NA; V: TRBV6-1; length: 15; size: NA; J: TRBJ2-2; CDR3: CASSVGGAGTGELFF; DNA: TGTGCCAGCAGTGTGGGGGGGGCGGGCACCGGGGAGCTGTTTTTT
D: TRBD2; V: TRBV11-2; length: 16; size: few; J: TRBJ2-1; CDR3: CASSPKAGEGYNEQFF; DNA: TGTGCCAGCAGCCCAAAAGCGGGAGAGGGTTACAATGAGCAGTTCTTC
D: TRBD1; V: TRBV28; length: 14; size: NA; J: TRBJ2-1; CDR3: CASSGTGTYNEQFF; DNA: TGTGCCAGCAGCGGGACAGGCACCTACAATGAGCAGTTCTTC
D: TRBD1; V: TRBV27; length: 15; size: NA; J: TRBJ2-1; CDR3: CASMPRDRIYNEQFF; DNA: TGTGCCAGCATGCCCCGGGACAGGATCTACAATGAGCAGTTCTTC
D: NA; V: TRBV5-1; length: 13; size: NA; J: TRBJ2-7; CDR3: CASSLSTLNEQYF; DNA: TGCGCCAGCAGCTTGAGCACCCTCAACGAGCAGTACTTC
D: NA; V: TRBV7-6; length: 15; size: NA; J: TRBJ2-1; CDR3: CASSFARGPYNEQFF; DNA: TGTGCCAGCAGCTTCGCCAGGGGCCCCTACAATGAGCAGTTCTTC
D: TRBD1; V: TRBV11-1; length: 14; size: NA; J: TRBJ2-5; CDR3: CASARGTGVREQYF; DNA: TGTGCCAGCGCTCGGGGGACAGGGGTAAGGGAGCAGTACTTC
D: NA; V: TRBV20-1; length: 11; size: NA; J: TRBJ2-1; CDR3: CSASGGAEQFF; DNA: TGCAGTGCTAGCGGGGGAGCGGAGCAGTTCTTC
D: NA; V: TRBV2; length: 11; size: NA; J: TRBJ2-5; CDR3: CASSERETQYF; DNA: TGTGCCAGCAGTGAACGGGAGACCCAGTACTTC
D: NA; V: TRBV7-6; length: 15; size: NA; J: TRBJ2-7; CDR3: CASSFGRGSSYEQYF; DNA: TGTGCCAGCAGCTTCGGCAGGGGTAGCTCCTACGAGCAGTACTTC
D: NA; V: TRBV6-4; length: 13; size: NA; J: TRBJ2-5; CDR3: CASSAIPGETQYF; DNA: TGTGCCAGCAGTGCCATCCCGGGGGAGACCCAGTACTTC
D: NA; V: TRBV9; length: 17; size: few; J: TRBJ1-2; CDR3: CASSVNTDREILSGYTF; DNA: TGTGCCAGCAGCGTAAATACGGACCGGGAGATTCTTAGCGGCTACACCTTC
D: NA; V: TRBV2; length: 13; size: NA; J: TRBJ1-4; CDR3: CASSGPLYEKLFF; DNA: TGTGCCAGCAGTGGGCCCCTTTATGAAAAACTGTTTTTT
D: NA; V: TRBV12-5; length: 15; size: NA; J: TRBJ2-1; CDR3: CASGLVSGGLAEQFF; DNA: TGTGCTAGTGGTTTGGTATCCGGGGGGCTCGCTGAGCAGTTCTTC
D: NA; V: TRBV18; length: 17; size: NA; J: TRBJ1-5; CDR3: CASSPKSGGGSNQPQHF; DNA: TGTGCCAGCTCACCTAAAAGCGGGGGGGGTAGCAATCAGCCCCAGCATTTT
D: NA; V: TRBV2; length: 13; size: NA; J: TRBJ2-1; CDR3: CASLGQGYNEQFF; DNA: TGTGCCAGCTTGGGGCAGGGTTACAATGAGCAGTTCTTC
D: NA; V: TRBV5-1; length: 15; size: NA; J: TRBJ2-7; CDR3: CASSLALGAGYEQYF; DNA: TGCGCCAGCAGCTTGGCGTTGGGGGCAGGATACGAGCAGTACTTC
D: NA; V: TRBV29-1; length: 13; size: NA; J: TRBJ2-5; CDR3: CSALTSDSETQYF; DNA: TGCAGCGCCCTTACCTCCGACAGCGAGACCCAGTACTTC
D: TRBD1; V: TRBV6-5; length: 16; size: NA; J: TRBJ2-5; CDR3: CASSYTRTGRSGTQYF; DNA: TGTGCCAGCAGTTACACCCGGACAGGGAGGAGTGGGACCCAGTACTTC
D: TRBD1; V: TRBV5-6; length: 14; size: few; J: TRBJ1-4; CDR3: CASSYRGWGEKLFF; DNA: TGTGCCAGCAGCTACAGGGGCTGGGGTGAAAAACTGTTTTTT
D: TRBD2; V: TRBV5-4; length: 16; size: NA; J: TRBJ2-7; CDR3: CASSLDGTSGHYEQYF; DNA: TGTGCCAGCAGCTTGGATGGGACTAGCGGACACTACGAGCAGTACTTC
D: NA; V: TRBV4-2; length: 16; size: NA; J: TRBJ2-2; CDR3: CASSPMGQGYTGELFF; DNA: TGTGCCAGCAGTCCGATGGGGCAGGGGTACACCGGGGAGCTGTTTTTT
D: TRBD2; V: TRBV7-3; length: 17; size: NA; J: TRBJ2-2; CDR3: CASSPSGRAGGTGELFF; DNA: TGTGCCAGCAGCCCAAGCGGGAGGGCCGGGGGTACCGGGGAGCTGTTTTTT
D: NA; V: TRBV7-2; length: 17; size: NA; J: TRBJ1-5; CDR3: CASSFLPGHDSNQPQHF; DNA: TGTGCCAGCAGCTTCCTACCGGGACACGACAGCAATCAGCCCCAGCATTTT
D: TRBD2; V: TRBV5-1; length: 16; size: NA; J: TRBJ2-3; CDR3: CASSLKTSVSTDTQYF; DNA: TGCGCCAGCAGCTTAAAGACTAGCGTAAGCACAGATACGCAGTATTTT
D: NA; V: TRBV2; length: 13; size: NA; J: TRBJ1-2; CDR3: CASNAGDNYGYTF; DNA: TGTGCCAGCAATGCAGGGGATAACTATGGCTACACCTTC
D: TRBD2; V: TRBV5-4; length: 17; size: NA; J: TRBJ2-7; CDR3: CASSLARNSGRSGEQYF; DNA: TGTGCCAGCAGCTTGGCCCGGAATAGCGGGAGGTCTGGGGAGCAGTACTTC
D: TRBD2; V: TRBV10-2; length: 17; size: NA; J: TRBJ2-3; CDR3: CASSTGTSGIGTDTQYF; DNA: TGCGCCAGCAGTACCGGGACTAGCGGAATAGGCACAGATACGCAGTATTTT
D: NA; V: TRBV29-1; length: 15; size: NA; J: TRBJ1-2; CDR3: CSVATDSQGRYGYTF; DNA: TGCAGCGTGGCTACTGACTCACAGGGCCGCTATGGCTACACCTTC
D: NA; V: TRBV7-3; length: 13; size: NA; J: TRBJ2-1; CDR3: CASSQGLYNEQFF; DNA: TGTGCCAGCAGCCAGGGACTCTACAATGAGCAGTTCTTC
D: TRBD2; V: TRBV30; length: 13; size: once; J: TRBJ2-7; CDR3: CAWRTSGRSEQYF; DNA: TGTGCCTGGAGAACTAGCGGGAGGTCTGAGCAGTACTTC
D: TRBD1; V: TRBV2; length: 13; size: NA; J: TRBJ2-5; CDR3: CASRDDRGETQYF; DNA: TGTGCCAGCAGAGATGACAGGGGAGAGACCCAGTACTTC
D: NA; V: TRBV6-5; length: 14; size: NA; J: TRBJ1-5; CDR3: CASSHRNQGQPQHF; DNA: TGTGCCAGCAGCCACCGAAATCAGGGTCAGCCCCAGCATTTT
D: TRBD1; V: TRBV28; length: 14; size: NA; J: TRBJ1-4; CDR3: CASSPDRVREKLFF; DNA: TGTGCCAGCAGCCCAGACAGGGTGCGTGAAAAACTGTTTTTT
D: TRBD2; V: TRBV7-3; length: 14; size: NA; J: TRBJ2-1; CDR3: CASSDRGGYNEQFF; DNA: TGTGCCAGCAGCGACCGGGGGGGTTACAATGAGCAGTTCTTC
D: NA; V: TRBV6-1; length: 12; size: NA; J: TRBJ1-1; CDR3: CASSVGVTEAFF; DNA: TGTGCCAGCAGTGTGGGAGTCACTGAAGCTTTCTTT
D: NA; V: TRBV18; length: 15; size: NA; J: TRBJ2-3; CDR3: CASSPAQVLTDTQYF; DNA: TGTGCCAGCTCACCAGCGCAGGTTCTCACAGATACGCAGTATTTT
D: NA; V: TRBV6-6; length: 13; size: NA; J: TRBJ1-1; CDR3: CASISGLRQEAFF; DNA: TGTGCCAGCATTAGCGGGCTCCGACAAGAAGCTTTCTTT
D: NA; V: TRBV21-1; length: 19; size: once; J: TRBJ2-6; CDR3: CASSPPGTGAPLGANVLTF; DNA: TGTGCCAGCAGCCCCCCCGGGACAGGGGCTCCCCTTGGGGCCAACGTCCTGACTTTC
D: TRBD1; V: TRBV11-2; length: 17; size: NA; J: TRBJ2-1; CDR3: CASSLERWTGDYNEQFF; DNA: TGTGCCAGCAGCTTAGAGAGATGGACAGGGGACTACAATGAGCAGTTCTTC
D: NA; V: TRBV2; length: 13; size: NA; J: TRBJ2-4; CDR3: CASGRGAKNIQYF; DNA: TGTGCCAGTGGACGGGGGGCCAAAAACATTCAGTACTTC
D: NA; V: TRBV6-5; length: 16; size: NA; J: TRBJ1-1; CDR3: CASSYSMGGVSTEAFF; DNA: TGTGCCAGCAGTTACTCGATGGGGGGAGTGAGTACTGAAGCTTTCTTT
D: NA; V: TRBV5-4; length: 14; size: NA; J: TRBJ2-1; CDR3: CASRLYQGNNEQFF; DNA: TGTGCCAGCAGACTCTACCAGGGCAACAATGAGCAGTTCTTC
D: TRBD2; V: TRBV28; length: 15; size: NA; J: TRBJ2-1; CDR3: CASSLSASGSEEQFF; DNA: TGTGCCAGCAGTTTATCAGCTAGCGGGAGCGAAGAGCAGTTCTTC
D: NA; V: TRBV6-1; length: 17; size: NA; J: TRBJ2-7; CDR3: CASSARTVQRRNYEQYF; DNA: TGTGCCAGCAGTGCACGGACAGTCCAAAGGCGGAACTACGAGCAGTACTTC